This T cell receptor (beta chain) was recovered during a study of T-cell memory formation after mild COVID-19. As for the study in general: For the most part, TCR clusters were specific to one donor.

The length of the CDR3 is 12 residues. Germline loops: CDR1 LGHDT, CDR2 YNNKEL (reference sequence). Trimming removed 5 bases from V and 10 bases from J, with 12 bases in between. This clonotype was seen a few times. TCRdb passed the 5' RACE reads through MiXCR, listing each CDR3 protein once. The sample contains about 350,000 distinct CDR3 sequences, roughly an eighth of which appear only once. The source of this sequence is a young man who had mild COVID-19 (a few samples of this study predate the infection). Cell type and time point are not known. The sequenced sample was PBMCs or a T cell subset sorted from them (not recorded which). The genes are TRBV3-1 and TRBJ2-1; D tentatively reads TRBD1 or TRBD2 (5 bases each). The CDR3: CASSYEGREQFF. The CDR3 region has the DNA TGTGCCAGCAGCTATGAGGGACGGGAGCAGTTCTTC.